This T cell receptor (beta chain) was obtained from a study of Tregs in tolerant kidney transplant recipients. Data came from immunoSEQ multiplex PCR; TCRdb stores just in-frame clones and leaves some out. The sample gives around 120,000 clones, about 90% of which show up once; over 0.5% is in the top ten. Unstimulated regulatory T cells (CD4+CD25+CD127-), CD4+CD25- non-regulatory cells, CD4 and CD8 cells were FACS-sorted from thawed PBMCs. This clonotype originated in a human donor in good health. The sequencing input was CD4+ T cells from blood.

The CDR3 protein is CASSLELASYNEQFF. The CDR3 DNA sequence: TGCGCCAGCAGCTTGGAACTAGCCTCCTACAATGAGCAGTTCTTC. The gene calls are TRBV5-1 and TRBJ2-1, with D possibly TRBD2 on 6 matching bases. V was trimmed by 0 bases and J by 0 bases, leaving 7 bases between them. There are 15 residues in the CDR3. Looked up from germline, CDR1 is SGHRS and CDR2 is YFSETQ.